This T cell receptor (beta chain) was identified during a study of shared clonotypes between healthy human individuals. The study ran the assay at deep level. Several immunoSEQ plates held equal portions of the genomic DNA taken from each subset. Assay used: immunoSEQ multiplex PCR; TCRdb lists only in-frame clones, some missing. This table holds approximately 480,000 clones, 75% to 80% found once. Donors, healthy HIV-negative adults, lacked recent acute infections or vaccinations. This CDR3 region has 16 residues. With 4 bases clipped from V and 6 bases from J, the junction kept 13 bases outside the gene matches. Germline V gene sequence: CDR1 SGHVS, CDR2 FQNEAQ.

This receptor was taken from a woman aged 40-49 years in good health. Some clones in this sample may be carry-over from other donors' samples. The material sequenced was PBMCs. The genes are TRBV7-8 and TRBJ2-7; 9 bases are a match to TRBD1. This CDR3 reads CASSSHIRTGASEQYF. CDR3 bases: TGTGCCAGCAGCTCTCACATAAGGACAGGGGCAAGCGAGCAGTACTTC.